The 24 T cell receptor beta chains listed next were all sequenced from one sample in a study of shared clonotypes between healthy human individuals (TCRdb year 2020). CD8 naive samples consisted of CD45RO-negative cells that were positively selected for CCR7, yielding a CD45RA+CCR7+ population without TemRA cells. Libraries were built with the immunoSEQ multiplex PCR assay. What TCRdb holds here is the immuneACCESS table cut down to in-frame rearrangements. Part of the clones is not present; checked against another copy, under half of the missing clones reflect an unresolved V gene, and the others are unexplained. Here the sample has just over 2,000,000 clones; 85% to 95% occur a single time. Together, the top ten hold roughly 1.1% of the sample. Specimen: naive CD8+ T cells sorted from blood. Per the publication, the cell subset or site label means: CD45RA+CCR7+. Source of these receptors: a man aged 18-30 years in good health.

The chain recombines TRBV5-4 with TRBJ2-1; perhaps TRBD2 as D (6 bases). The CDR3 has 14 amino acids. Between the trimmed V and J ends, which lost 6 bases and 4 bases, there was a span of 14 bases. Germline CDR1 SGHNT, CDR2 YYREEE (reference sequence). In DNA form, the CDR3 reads TGTGCCAGCACCCGATGGACTACTTACAATGAGCAGTTCTTC. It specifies CASTRWTTYNEQFF. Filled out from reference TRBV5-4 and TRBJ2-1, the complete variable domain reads ETGVTQSPTHLIKTRGQQVTLRCSSQSGHNTVSWYQQALGQGPQFIFQYYREEENGRGNFPPRFSGLQFPNYSSELNVNALELDDSALYLCASTRWTTYNEQFFGPGTRLTVL.

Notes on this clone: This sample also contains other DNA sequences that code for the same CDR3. CDR3 in DNA: TGTGCCAGCAGTCCTGGACTAGCGGGGGGAAATGAGCAGTTCTTC. Translation gives CASSPGLAGGNEQFF. The rearrangement joins TRBV6-5 to TRBJ2-1; TRBD2 agrees at 14 bases. Germline V gene data show CDR1 as MNHEY and CDR2 as SVGAGI. The V gene end was trimmed by 5 bases and the J gene end by 7 bases; junction bases not matched to a gene: 4. The CDR3 covers 15 residues.

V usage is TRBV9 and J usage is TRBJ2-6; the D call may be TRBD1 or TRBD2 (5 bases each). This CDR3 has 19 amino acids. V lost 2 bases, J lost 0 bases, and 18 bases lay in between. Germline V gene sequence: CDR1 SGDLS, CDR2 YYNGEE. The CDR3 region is CASSVPEGQSGSGANVLTF. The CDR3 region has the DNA TGTGCCAGCAGCGTCCCCGAGGGGCAGTCAGGCTCTGGGGCCAACGTCCTGACTTTC. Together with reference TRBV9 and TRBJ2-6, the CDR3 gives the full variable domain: DSGVTQTPKHLITATGQRVTLRCSPRSGDLSVYWYQQSLDQGLQFLIQYYNGEERAKGNILERFSAQQFPDLHSELNLSSLELGDSALYFCASSVPEGQSGSGANVLTFGAGSRLTVL.

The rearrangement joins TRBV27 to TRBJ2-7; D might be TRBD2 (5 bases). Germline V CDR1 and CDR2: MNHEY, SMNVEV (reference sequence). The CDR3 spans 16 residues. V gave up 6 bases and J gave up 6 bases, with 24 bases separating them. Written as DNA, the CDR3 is TGTGCCAGCAGACCGGAGCGTGAGCATAGCGAAGGCGAGCAGTACTTC. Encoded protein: CASRPEREHSEGEQYF.

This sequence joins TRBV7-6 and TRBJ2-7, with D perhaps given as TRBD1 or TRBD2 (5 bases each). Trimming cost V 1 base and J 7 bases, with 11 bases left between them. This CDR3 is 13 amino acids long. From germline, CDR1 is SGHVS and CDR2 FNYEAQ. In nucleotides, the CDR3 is TGTGCCAGCAGCTTAGATTGGGACCGGGAGCAGTACTTC. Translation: CASSLDWDREQYF.

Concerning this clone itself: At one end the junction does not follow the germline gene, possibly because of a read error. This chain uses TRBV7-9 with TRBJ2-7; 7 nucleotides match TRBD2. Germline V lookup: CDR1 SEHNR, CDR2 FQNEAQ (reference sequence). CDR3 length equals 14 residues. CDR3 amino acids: CASSSSGSPLEGNF. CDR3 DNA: TGTGCCAGCAGCTCTAGCGGCAGCCCTCTCGAAGGGAACTTC.

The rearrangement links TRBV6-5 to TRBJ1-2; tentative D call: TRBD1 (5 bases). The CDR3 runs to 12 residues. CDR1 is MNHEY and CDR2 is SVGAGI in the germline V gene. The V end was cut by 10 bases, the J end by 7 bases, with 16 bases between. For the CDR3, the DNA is TGTGCCATTTGGGAGGGGTCGAGTGGCTACACCTTC. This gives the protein CAIWEGSSGYTF.

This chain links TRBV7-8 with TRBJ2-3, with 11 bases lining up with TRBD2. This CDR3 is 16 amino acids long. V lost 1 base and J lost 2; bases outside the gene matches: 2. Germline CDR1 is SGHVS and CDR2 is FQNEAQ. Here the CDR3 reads CASSLELAGATDTQYF. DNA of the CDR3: TGTGCCAGCAGCTTAGAACTAGCGGGGGCCACAGATACGCAGTATTTT.

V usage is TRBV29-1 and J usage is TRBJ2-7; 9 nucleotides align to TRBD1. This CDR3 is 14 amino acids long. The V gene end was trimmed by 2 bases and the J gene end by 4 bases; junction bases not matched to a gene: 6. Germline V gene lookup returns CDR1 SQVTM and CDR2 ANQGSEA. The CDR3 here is CSVELRDRAYEQYF. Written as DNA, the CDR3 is TGCAGCGTTGAACTCCGGGACAGGGCGTACGAGCAGTACTTC.

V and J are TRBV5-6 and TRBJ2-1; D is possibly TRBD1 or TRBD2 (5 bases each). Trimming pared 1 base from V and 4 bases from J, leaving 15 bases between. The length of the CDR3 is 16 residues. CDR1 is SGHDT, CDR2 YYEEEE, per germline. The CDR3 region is CASSLKIPGPYNEQFF. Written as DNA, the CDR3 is TGTGCCAGCAGCTTGAAAATACCGGGACCTTACAATGAGCAGTTCTTC.

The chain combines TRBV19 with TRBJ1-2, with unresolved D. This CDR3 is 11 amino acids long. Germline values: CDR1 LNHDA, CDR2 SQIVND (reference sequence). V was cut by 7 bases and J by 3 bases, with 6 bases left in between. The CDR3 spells CASKVDYGYTF. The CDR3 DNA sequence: TGTGCCAGTAAAGTGGACTATGGCTACACCTTC.

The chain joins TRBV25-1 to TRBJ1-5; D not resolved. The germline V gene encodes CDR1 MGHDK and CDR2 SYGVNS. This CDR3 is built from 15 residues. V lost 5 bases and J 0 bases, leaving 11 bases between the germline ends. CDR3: CASSYQAYSNQPQHF. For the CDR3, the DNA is TGTGCCAGCAGTTATCAGGCTTATAGCAATCAGCCCCAGCATTTT.

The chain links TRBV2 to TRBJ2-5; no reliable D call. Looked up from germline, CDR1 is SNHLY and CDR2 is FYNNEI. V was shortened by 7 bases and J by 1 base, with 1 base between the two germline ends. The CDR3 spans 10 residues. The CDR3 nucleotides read TGTGCCAGCACCCAAGAGACCCAGTACTTC. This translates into CASTQETQYF.

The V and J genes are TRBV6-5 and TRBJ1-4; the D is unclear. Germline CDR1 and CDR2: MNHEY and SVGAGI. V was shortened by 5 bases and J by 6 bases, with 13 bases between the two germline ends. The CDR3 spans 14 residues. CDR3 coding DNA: TGTGCCAGCAGTCCACAAGAATTTGATGAAAAACTGTTTTTT. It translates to CASSPQEFDEKLFF.

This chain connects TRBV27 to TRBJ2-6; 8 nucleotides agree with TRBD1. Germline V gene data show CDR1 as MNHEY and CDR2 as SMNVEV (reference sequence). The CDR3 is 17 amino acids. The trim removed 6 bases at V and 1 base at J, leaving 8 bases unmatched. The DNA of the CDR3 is TGTGCCAGCAGGATCCACGGACAGGGTTCTGGGGCCAACGTCCTGACTTTC. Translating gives CASRIHGQGSGANVLTF.

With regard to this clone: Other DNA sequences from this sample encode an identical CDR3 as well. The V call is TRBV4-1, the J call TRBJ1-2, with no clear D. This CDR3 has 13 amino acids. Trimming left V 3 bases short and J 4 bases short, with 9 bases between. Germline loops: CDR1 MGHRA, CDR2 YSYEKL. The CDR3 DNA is TGCGCCAGCAGCCAGGTCGGGGTCTATGGCTACACCTTC. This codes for CASSQVGVYGYTF.

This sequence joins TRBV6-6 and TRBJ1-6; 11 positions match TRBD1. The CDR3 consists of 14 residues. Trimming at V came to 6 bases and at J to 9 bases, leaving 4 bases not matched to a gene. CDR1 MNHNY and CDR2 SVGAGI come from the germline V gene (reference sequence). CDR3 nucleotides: TGTGCCAGCAGGACCGGGACAGGGGGTTCACCCCTCCACTTT. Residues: CASRTGTGGSPLHF.

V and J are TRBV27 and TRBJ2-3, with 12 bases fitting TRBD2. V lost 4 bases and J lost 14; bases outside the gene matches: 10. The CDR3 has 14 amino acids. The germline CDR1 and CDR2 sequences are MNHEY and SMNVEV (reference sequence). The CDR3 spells CASSSQTSGSSRYF. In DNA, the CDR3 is TGTGCCAGCAGTTCCCAGACTAGCGGGAGCAGCCGGTATTTT.

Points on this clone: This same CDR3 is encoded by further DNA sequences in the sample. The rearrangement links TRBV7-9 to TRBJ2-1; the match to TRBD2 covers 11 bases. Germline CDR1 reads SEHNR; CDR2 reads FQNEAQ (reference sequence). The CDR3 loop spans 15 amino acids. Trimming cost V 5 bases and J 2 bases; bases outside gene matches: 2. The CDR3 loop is CASSRTSGPYNEQFF. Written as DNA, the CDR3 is TGTGCCAGCAGCAGGACTAGCGGGCCCTACAATGAGCAGTTCTTC.

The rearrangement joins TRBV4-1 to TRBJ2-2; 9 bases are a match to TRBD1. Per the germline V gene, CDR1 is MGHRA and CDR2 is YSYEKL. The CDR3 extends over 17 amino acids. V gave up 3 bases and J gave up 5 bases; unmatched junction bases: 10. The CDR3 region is CASSHPPSDRGTGELFF. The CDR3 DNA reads TGCGCCAGCAGCCACCCACCCTCGGACAGGGGAACCGGGGAGCTGTTTTTT.

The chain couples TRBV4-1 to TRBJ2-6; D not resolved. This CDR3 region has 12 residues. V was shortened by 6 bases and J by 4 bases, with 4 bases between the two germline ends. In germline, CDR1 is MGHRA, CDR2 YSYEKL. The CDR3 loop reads CASSSGANVLTF. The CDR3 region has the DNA TGCGCCAGCAGTTCGGGGGCCAACGTCCTGACTTTC.

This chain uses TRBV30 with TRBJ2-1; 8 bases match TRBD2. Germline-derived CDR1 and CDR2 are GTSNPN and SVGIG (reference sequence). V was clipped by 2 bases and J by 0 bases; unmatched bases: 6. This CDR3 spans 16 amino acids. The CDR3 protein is CAWSPGLGRSYNEQFF. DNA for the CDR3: TGTGCCTGGAGTCCGGGACTAGGTCGCTCCTACAATGAGCAGTTCTTC.

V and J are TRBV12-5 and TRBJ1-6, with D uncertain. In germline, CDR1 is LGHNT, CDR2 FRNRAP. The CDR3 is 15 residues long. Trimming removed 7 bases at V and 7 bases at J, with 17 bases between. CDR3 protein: CASALSGQRNSPLHF. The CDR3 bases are TGTGCTAGTGCCCTATCCGGGCAGCGGAATTCACCCCTCCACTTT.

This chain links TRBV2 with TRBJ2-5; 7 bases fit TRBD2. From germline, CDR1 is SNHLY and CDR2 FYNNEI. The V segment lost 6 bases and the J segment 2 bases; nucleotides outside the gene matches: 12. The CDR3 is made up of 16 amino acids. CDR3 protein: CASREMASGMQETQYF. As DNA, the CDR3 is TGTGCCAGCAGGGAAATGGCTAGCGGAATGCAAGAGACCCAGTACTTC. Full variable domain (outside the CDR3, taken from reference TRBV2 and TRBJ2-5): EPEVTQTPSHQVTQMGQEVILRCVPISNHLYFYWYRQILGQKVEFLVSFYNNEISEKSEIFDDQFSVERPDGSNFTLKIRSTKLEDSAMYFCASREMASGMQETQYFGPGTRLLVL.